This TCR beta chain was identified during a study of shared clonotypes between healthy human individuals. General observations from the study: Memory subsets generally showed smaller estimated richness than naive subsets did. An expected dependence of interdonor clonotype sharing on sequencing depth was noted.

To note about this clone: The target antigen is unknown.

Clones were sequenced by immunoSEQ multiplex PCR, and TCRdb holds only the in-frame ones, with some missing. The sample holds about 2.1 million clones, 85% to 95% seen once. Germline V gene sequence: CDR1 MNHEY, CDR2 SMNVEV (reference sequence). The CDR3 covers 15 residues. V gave up 2 bases and J gave up 7 bases, with 17 bases separating them. CD8 cells classed as naive were CD45RO-negative and positively selected for CCR7, excluding terminally differentiated effector memory CD45RA+ cells. The receptor comes from a man between 18 and 35 years old in good health. Some clones in this sample may be carry-over from other donors' samples. Sequencing input: naive CD8+ T cells from PBMCs. The chain has TRBV27 and TRBJ1-1, with D perhaps matching TRBD1 (6 bases). The CDR3, as DNA: TGTGCCAGCAGTTTAGGGGGGGGGCGCTTTAATGAAGCTTTCTTT. Encoded protein: CASSLGGGRFNEAFF.